This TCR beta chain was recovered during a study of tumor-infiltrating lymphocytes in primary liver carcinoma (dated by TCRdb to 2015 to 2018). For the wider study: Of the five patients, three men and two women aged 30 to 69 years, four had hepatocellular carcinoma and one had combined HCC and intrahepatic cholangiocarcinoma. A total of 35 specimens from 5 patients, comprising roughly 25 tumor regions, 5 adjacent noncancerous liver tissues and 5 peripheral blood samples, were covered by TCRbeta repertoire sequencing. Tumors of the five patients were stage T1-T3 N0M0 with maximum diameters of roughly 4 to 11 cm. Each sample produced roughly 3.5 to 8 million productive TCRbeta reads, and read depth showed no significant difference between tissue types. The study combined TCRbeta repertoire sequencing, expression microarrays and whole-exome sequencing across five regions of each liver tumor, with adjacent normal tissue and blood. Reproducibility between technical replicate repertoires was high, with correlation coefficients above 0.98 and mean shared-clone rates about 0.9. To link TCRbeta repertoire diversity to the local molecular phenotype, the approximately 25 tumor region samples were profiled with Agilent mRNA microarrays.

Without any cell sorting, total RNA and DNA were co-extracted from about 20-30 mg of bulk tissue using the AllPrep DNA/RNA mini kit. Between late 2015 and March 2016, 4 or 5 patients in China with histopathologically diagnosed primary liver carcinoma had surgical resection. Chronic HBV infection was present in the patients, and the patients were treatment-naive at sampling. Five spatially separated regions were sampled per tumor: superior, inferior, left-lateral and right-lateral poles, plus the tumor centre. Histology showed that every tumor sample contained more than 85% viable tumor cells. Fresh tumor and adjacent tissue pieces were bisected, with one half stored in RNAlater at -80 degrees C and the other half sent for histology. Using a constant-region primer and ProtoScript II reverse transcriptase, TCRbeta-specific cDNA was reverse-transcribed from 500 to 650 ng total RNA. The TCRbeta libraries were prepared through three rounds of nested multiplex PCR following a slightly modified ARM-PCR procedure. Each of the first two PCR rounds ran for roughly 11 cycles and used multiplex TRBV1-TRBV30 forward primers together with a Cbeta reverse primer. A final 25-cycle PCR with Deep VentR polymerase added sample barcodes and Illumina adapters. Amplicons of 200-500 bp were gel-purified with a QIAquick gel extraction kit before sequencing. An Illumina HiSeq 2500 was used to sequence the TCRbeta amplicons, generating 250-bp paired-end reads. Per the authors' processing: Trimmomatic v0.33 was used to quality-trim the reads, and FLASH v1.2.11 was used to merge paired reads so that full CDR3 sequences could be recovered. MiGEC v1.2.1b assigned V, D and J germline segments to the rearranged TCRbeta sequences. Clonotype statistics and Shannon-Wiener diversity indices were calculated with VDJtools v1.0.0. To reduce sampling bias, subsequent analyses other than the diversity analysis used only the 250 most abundant clonotypes in each sample. TCRdb trimmed the raw reads at Q25, called clones with MiXCR and kept productive beta chains. One record per CDR3 amino acid sequence lists the most common genes and DNA. Here the V and J calls rest on TCRdb's processing, not on the authors' analysis. The sample contains around 80,000 distinct CDR3 sequences, 72% of them found a single time. Approximately 19% of the sample lies in the top ten.

This clonotype was counted a single time. There is no known antigen for this receptor. This is likely a read error, given that the CDR3 carries no conserved phenylalanine or tryptophan at its end. Results and caveats for the whole study, not just this receptor: Because sequencing covered only the TCR beta chain and unpaired alpha chains were not captured, true repertoire diversity is likely underestimated. Repertoire overlap was found to be higher between tumor regions (mean around 35%) than between tumor-adjacent (roughly 17%) or tumor-blood (14%) pairs, consistent with antigen-driven expansion. A significantly larger repertoire fraction was made up by the top 250 clones in tumors than in blood (p = 0.039). Only roughly 8-25% of top clones appeared in all five regions of a tumor, which suggests that tumor-infiltrating T cells are spatially heterogeneous. Because the samples were bulk and unsorted, CD4+ and CD8+ T cell repertoires could not be compared. With just a handful of patients in the study, the authors point out that the findings should be validated in a larger study.

V and J lose 1 base and 7 bases, and a span of 11 bases separates them. In the germline V gene, CDR1 corresponds to SQVTM and CDR2 to ANQGSEA. The CDR3 is 13 amino acids long, termini counted. The CDR3 DNA has 39 bases and is translated from base 1. The rearrangement joined TRBV29-1 to TRBJ2-1; the D gene identity is not certain. The clonotype was recovered from a man aged 40-50 years with primary liver carcinoma and hepatitis B virus infection. The material sequenced was liver tumor tissue from sampling region 1. The label giving this sample's cell subset or site can be read as: tumor region T1, superior pole. The CDR3 has the sequence CSVEGTIGNEQFL. In nucleotide form, the sequence is TGCAGCGTTGAAGGGACCATTGGTAATGAGCAGTTCCTC.